This record concerns one T cell receptor beta chain sequence. The sample comes from a study of blood T cell repertoires in COVID-19. Study-wide context: Whether acute or convalescent, the COVID-19 samples came from the United States, Italy and Spain.

Authors' processing steps: Reference gene primer amplification yielded estimated nucleated cell counts. This table comes from immunoSEQ multiplex PCR, and its TCRdb copy is limited to in-frame clones, with some not included. That table supplies the V and J calls and clone size; D and trimming were determined from the DNA. This sample has more than 95,000 clones, with about 90% found just once. Looked up from germline, CDR1 is SGHDN and CDR2 is FVKESK. Trimming removed 4 bases at V and 6 bases at J, with 21 bases between. The CDR3 extends over 16 amino acids. The chain uses TRBV14 and TRBJ2-5; D is possibly TRBD2 (6 bases). The sample comprised peripheral blood. This sequence originates from a human donor in a cohort sampled during active COVID-19. The CDR3 DNA is TGTGCCAGCAGCCCAAATCTAGCCGGGGGAGTAAAGACCCAGTACTTC. This codes for CASSPNLAGGVKTQYF. The variable domain in full, with the rest retrieved from reference TRBV14 and TRBJ2-5, is EAGVTQFPSHSVIEKGQTVTLRCDPISGHDNLYWYRRVMGKEIKFLLHFVKESKQDESGMPNNRFLAERTGGTYSTLKVQPAELEDSGVYFCASSPNLAGGVKTQYFGPGTRLLVL.